The 28 T cell receptor beta chains below come from one sample, sequenced in a study of blood T cell repertoires in COVID-19. Data came from immunoSEQ multiplex PCR; TCRdb stores just in-frame clones and leaves some out. The sample contains more than 130,000 clones, roughly 80% of which appear only once. Input material: peripheral blood. These receptors came from a human donor in a cohort sampled during active COVID-19.

DNA for the CDR3: TGTGCCAGCAGCTTAGATCTGAGCGGGGGGGGAGAAGAGACCCAGTACTTC. It specifies CASSLDLSGGGEETQYF. J is TRBJ2-5 and V is TRBV7-9, with 10 nucleotides matching TRBD2. The trim removed 1 base at V and 3 bases at J, leaving 8 bases unmatched. Looked up from germline, CDR1 is SEHNR and CDR2 is FQNEAQ (reference sequence). CDR3 length: 17 residues.

The gene calls are TRBV9 and TRBJ2-3, with 7 bases identical to TRBD1. V shed 4 bases and J 2 bases; nucleotides not matched to a gene: 4. This CDR3 comprises 14 residues. CDR1 and CDR2 from the germline V gene are SGDLS and YYNGEE. This chain's CDR3 is CASSRTGLTDTQYF. The CDR3, as DNA: TGTGCCAGCAGCAGGACAGGCCTCACAGATACGCAGTATTTT.

This chain uses TRBV7-3 with TRBJ2-3; 7 nucleotides line up with TRBD2. The CDR3 covers 14 residues. The J segment lost 2 bases and the V segment lost 5 bases, leaving 4 bases of the junction unmatched. CDR1 is SGHTA, CDR2 FQGTGA, per germline. The CDR3 DNA is TGTGCCAGCAGCGACGGGGGGTTCACAGATACGCAGTATTTT. Protein sequence: CASSDGGFTDTQYF.

The chain carries TRBV7-2 and TRBJ2-1; 10 bases fit TRBD1. CDR1 SGHTA and CDR2 FQGNSA come from the germline V gene. CDR3 size: 16 residues. Trimming at V came to 5 bases and at J to 6 bases, leaving 10 bases not matched to a gene. The CDR3 coding sequence is TGTGCCAGCAGCAAAACACCGGGACAGGGGATCAATGAGCAGTTCTTC. Residues: CASSKTPGQGINEQFF.

The chain has TRBV3-1 (or the pseudogene TRBV3-2) and TRBJ1-4, with 11 positions matching TRBD1. J gave up 5 bases and V 5 bases, and 7 bases lay outside the gene matches. Germline CDR1 LGHDT, CDR2 YNNKEL (reference sequence). The CDR3 extends over 16 amino acids. This CDR3 reads CASSGTGGGPNEKLFF. The DNA of the CDR3 is TGTGCCAGCAGCGGGACAGGGGGGGGCCCGAATGAAAAACTGTTTTTT.

This sequence joins TRBV7-2 and TRBJ1-4, with a weak D call TRBD1 (6 bases). CDR1 and CDR2 (germline): SGHTA, FQGNSA. The CDR3 is 13 amino acids. Trimming took 2 bases from V and 14 from J, leaving 15 bases between them. The CDR3 sequence: CASSLIMGAGLFF. CDR3 DNA sequence: TGTGCCAGCAGCTTAATAATGGGGGCAGGGCTGTTTTTT. Complete variable domain (other parts from reference TRBV7-2 and TRBJ1-4): GAGVSQSPSNKVTEKGKDVELRCDPISGHTALYWYRQSLGQGLEFLIYFQGNSAPDKSGLPSDRFSAERTGGSVSTLTIQRTQQEDSAVYLCASSLIMGAGLFFGSGTQLSVL.

The chain employs TRBV4-3 and TRBJ2-5, with 7 positions matching TRBD1. Germline CDR1 is LGHNA and CDR2 is YSLEER. The CDR3 loop spans 14 amino acids. The junction had 5 bases not matched to a gene; V was cut back by 5 bases and J by 2 bases. This chain's CDR3 is CASSGDSSQETQYF. The DNA for the CDR3 is TGCGCCAGCAGCGGGGACAGCTCTCAAGAGACCCAGTACTTC.

The rearrangement links TRBV5-1 to TRBJ2-7, with a tentative D call TRBD2 (7 bases). V shed 1 base and J shed 5 bases, with 16 bases lying between them. This CDR3 has 15 amino acids. The germline CDR1 and CDR2 sequences are SGHRS and YFSETQ. CDR3: CASSLLAGAADEQYF. CDR3 in DNA: TGCGCCAGCAGCTTGTTGGCGGGGGCCGCTGACGAGCAGTACTTC.

The rearrangement links TRBV20-1 to TRBJ2-3; D not resolved. V lost 3 bases and J lost 4, with 11 bases in between. The CDR3 is 13 amino acids. Germline CDR1 and CDR2: DFQATT and SNEGSKA (reference sequence). The DNA for the CDR3 is TGCAGTGCTAGTTTACTCCGCGCAGATACGCAGTATTTT. Amino acid sequence: CSASLLRADTQYF.

The V call is TRBV7-9, the J call TRBJ1-6; tentatively, D is TRBD1 (6 bases). Germline values: CDR1 SEHNR, CDR2 FQNEAQ (reference sequence). The V end lost 3 bases, the J end lost 7 bases, and 10 bases lay between the germline ends. The CDR3 length is 14 residues. CDR3 amino acids: CASSLRQGNSPLHF. DNA of the CDR3: TGTGCCAGCAGCTTGAGGCAGGGGAATTCACCCCTCCACTTT. Based on the CDR3 plus reference TRBV7-9 and TRBJ1-6, the full variable domain is DTGVSQNPRHKITKRGQNVTFRCDPISEHNRLYWYRQTLGQGPEFLTYFQNEAQLEKSRLLSDRFSAERPKGSFSTLEIQRTEQGDSAMYLCASSLRQGNSPLHFGNGTRLTVT.

J is TRBJ2-3 and V is TRBV19, with no clear D. The CDR3 covers 13 residues. V was shortened by 6 bases and J by 4 bases, with 11 bases between the two germline ends. Germline CDR1 LNHDA, CDR2 SQIVND (reference sequence). DNA for the CDR3: TGTGCCAGTAGGAAATTAGAAGCAGATACGCAGTATTTT. Its protein product is CASRKLEADTQYF. Drawing the rest from reference TRBV19 and TRBJ2-3, the complete variable domain is DGGITQSPKYLFRKEGQNVTLSCEQNLNHDAMYWYRQDPGQGLRLIYYSQIVNDFQKGDIAEGYSVSREKKESFPLTVTSAQKNPTAFYLCASRKLEADTQYFGPGTRLTVL.

J is TRBJ1-2 and V is TRBV5-1; 8 bases agree with TRBD1. This CDR3 comprises 15 residues. J lost 8 bases, V lost 2 bases, and 11 bases had no gene match. The germline V gene has CDR1 SGHRS and CDR2 YFSETQ. In nucleotides, the CDR3 is TGCGCCAGCAGCTTAGGACAGGGCACTGGAGGAGGCTACACCTTC. Its translation: CASSLGQGTGGGYTF.

This clone was counted a single time. The chain couples TRBV4-3 to TRBJ2-7; the match to TRBD2 covers 11 bases. V was clipped by 3 bases and J by 5 bases; unmatched bases: 9. CDR1 and CDR2 from the germline V gene are LGHNA and YSLEER. The CDR3 sequence is 16 residues long. CDR3 sequence: CASSQGPSLAGDEQYF. The DNA for the CDR3 is TGCGCCAGCAGCCAGGGCCCCTCACTAGCGGGGGACGAGCAGTACTTC.

The V and J genes are TRBV9 and TRBJ1-3; D ambiguous. The V gene lost 0 bases and the J gene lost 2 bases, with 15 bases spanning the gap. In germline, CDR1 is SGDLS, CDR2 YYNGEE. This CDR3 has 17 residues. The CDR3 DNA reads TGTGCCAGCAGCGTAGATGCCCTGGCGGAGACTGGAAACACCATATATTTT. Encoded protein: CASSVDALAETGNTIYF.

This CDR3 reads CASSFPEGGNTEAFF. The CDR3 DNA reads as TGTGCCAGCAGCTTCCCCGAGGGAGGGAACACTGAAGCTTTCTTT. The chain links TRBV7-9 to TRBJ1-1, with D unclear. Trimming took 3 bases from V and 1 from J, leaving 12 bases between them. The CDR3 is 15 residues long. CDR1 is SEHNR and CDR2 is FQNEAQ in the germline V gene (reference sequence).

This clone was counted only a few times. Different DNA sequences within this sample yield the same CDR3. The chain links TRBV19 to TRBJ2-6; D may be TRBD2 (6 bases). The CDR3 is 15 residues long. Trimming shortened V by 1 base and J by 2 bases, and 6 bases separated the two germline ends. The V gene's germline CDR1 is LNHDA and CDR2 SQIVND (reference sequence). For the CDR3, the DNA is TGTGCCAGTAGTATAGGGGGGGCTGGGGCCAACGTCCTGACTTTC. Its protein product is CASSIGGAGANVLTF.

The chain is built from TRBV5-6 and TRBJ2-5; TRBD2 might be the D (5 bases). The CDR3 extends over 15 amino acids. Trimming stripped 3 bases from V and 1 base from J, with 13 bases between. Germline assignment: CDR1 SGHDT and CDR2 YYEEEE. CDR3 in amino acids: CASSSLRGSQETQYF. DNA for the CDR3: TGTGCCAGCAGCTCCCTTCGGGGAAGCCAAGAGACCCAGTACTTC.

The chain links TRBV6-6 to TRBJ2-1, with 8 bases fitting TRBD2. V lost 2 bases and J lost 7; bases outside the gene matches: 7. Germline V gene lookup returns CDR1 MNHNY and CDR2 SVGAGI (reference sequence). CDR3 length: 15 amino acids. The CDR3 region is CASSYGPGGGNEQFF. CDR3 bases: TGTGCCAGCAGTTACGGCCCCGGGGGGGGAAATGAGCAGTTCTTC.

This clone was detected once. J is TRBJ2-2 and V is TRBV15, with D maybe TRBD1 (5 bases). This CDR3 region has 15 residues. V was shortened by 4 bases and J by 3 bases, with 12 bases between the two germline ends. CDR1 is LNHNV, CDR2 YYDKDF, per germline (reference sequence). For the CDR3, the DNA is TGTGCCACCAGCAACCCCAGGGTGGACACCGGGGAGCTGTTTTTT. It codes for CATSNPRVDTGELFF.

The V and J genes are TRBV6-2 or TRBV6-3 and TRBJ2-5; the D gene is possibly TRBD1 (5 bases). This CDR3 has 14 residues. The V end lost 2 bases, the J end lost 7 bases, and 14 bases lay between the germline ends. Germline V gene lookup returns CDR1 MNHEY and CDR2 SVGEGT. As DNA, the CDR3 is TGTGCCAGCAGTTACGTAGGGGAAAAGGGGACCCAGTACTTC. It codes for CASSYVGEKGTQYF.

This clone was seen a few times. The genes are TRBV29-1 and TRBJ2-3; a weak D match, TRBD2 (5 bases). V was pared by 0 bases and J by 1 base, with 14 bases between. The CDR3 runs to 16 residues. CDR1 and CDR2 (germline): SQVTM, ANQGSEA. The CDR3 DNA sequence: TGCAGCGTTGAAGATTACACAGAGGGTGGCACAGATACGCAGTATTTT. It yields the protein CSVEDYTEGGTDTQYF.

V is TRBV7-2 and J is TRBJ1-1; the D is unclear. This CDR3 has 14 residues. The V end was cut by 5 bases, the J end by 2 bases, with 12 bases between. The V gene's germline CDR1 is SGHTA and CDR2 FQGNSA. CDR3 sequence (DNA): TGTGCCAGCAGCCAAGGGAGGTCCAACACTGAAGCTTTCTTT. Encoded protein: CASSQGRSNTEAFF.

The V call is TRBV18, the J call TRBJ1-6; D remains ambiguous. V was shortened by 4 bases and J by 6 bases, with 13 bases between the two germline ends. CDR3 size: 15 residues. In germline, CDR1 is KGHSH, CDR2 LQKENI. CDR3 sequence: CASSLDRGGNSPLHF. In nucleotides, the CDR3 is TGTGCCAGCTCACTAGATCGTGGTGGTAATTCACCCCTCCACTTT.

This clone is a singleton in its sample. This rearrangement joins TRBV30 to TRBJ2-7, with D possibly TRBD1 on 6 matching bases. The CDR3 has 13 amino acids. The V gene's germline CDR1 is GTSNPN and CDR2 SVGIG (reference sequence). V lost 3 bases, J lost 1 base, and 10 bases lay in between. CDR3 sequence (DNA): TGTGCCTGGAGGGGGGCCGGTTCCTACGAGCAGTACTTC. Translating it yields CAWRGAGSYEQYF.

The chain recombines TRBV5-4 with TRBJ2-1; TRBD1 agrees at 11 bases. V lost 1 base, J lost 5 bases, and 5 bases stayed unmatched. This CDR3 has 16 amino acids. The germline CDR1 and CDR2 sequences are SGHNT and YYREEE (reference sequence). The CDR3 sequence is CASSLRTGGTDNEQFF. Written as DNA, the CDR3 is TGTGCCAGCAGCTTGCGGACAGGGGGCACGGACAATGAGCAGTTCTTC.

A single count supports this clone. The chain links TRBV6-2 or TRBV6-3 to TRBJ1-1, with a possible D match to TRBD1 (6 bases). From germline, CDR1 is MNHEY and CDR2 SVGEGT. Trimming pared 2 bases from V and 8 bases from J, leaving 9 bases between. This CDR3 contains 12 residues. CDR3 residues: CASSYPDREAFF. CDR3 coding DNA: TGTGCCAGCAGTTACCCGGACAGAGAAGCTTTCTTT.

The chain links TRBV29-1 to TRBJ2-3; 8 bases agree with TRBD2. Germline V gene lookup returns CDR1 SQVTM and CDR2 ANQGSEA. Trimming removed 8 bases from V and 9 bases from J; junction bases left unmatched: 19. The CDR3 covers 15 residues. Here the CDR3 reads CSFLGGATWLSTQYF. CDR3 DNA: TGCAGCTTTCTCGGGGGGGCAACTTGGCTTTCGACGCAGTATTTT.

The chain employs TRBV5-1 and TRBJ2-3; 10 bases agree with TRBD2. The CDR3 is 17 residues long. Germline CDR1 is SGHRS and CDR2 is YFSETQ. J lost 0 bases, V lost 1 base, and 5 bases had no gene match. The CDR3 here is CASSLSGAGGSTDTQYF. The CDR3 DNA is TGCGCCAGCAGCTTGTCCGGAGCGGGGGGGAGCACAGATACGCAGTATTTT.